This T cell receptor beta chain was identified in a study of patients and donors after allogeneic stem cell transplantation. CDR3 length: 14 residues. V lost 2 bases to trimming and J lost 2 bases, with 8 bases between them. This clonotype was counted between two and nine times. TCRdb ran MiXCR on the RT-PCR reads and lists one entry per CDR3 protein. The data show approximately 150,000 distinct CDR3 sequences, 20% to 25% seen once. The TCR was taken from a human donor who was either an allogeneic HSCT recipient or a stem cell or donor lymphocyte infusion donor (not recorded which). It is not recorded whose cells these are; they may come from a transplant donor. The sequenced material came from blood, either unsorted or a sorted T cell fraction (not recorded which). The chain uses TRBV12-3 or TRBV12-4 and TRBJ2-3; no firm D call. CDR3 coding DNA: TGTGCCAGCAGTTTAAAATACAACACAGATACGCAGTATTTT. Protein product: CASSLKYNTDTQYF.